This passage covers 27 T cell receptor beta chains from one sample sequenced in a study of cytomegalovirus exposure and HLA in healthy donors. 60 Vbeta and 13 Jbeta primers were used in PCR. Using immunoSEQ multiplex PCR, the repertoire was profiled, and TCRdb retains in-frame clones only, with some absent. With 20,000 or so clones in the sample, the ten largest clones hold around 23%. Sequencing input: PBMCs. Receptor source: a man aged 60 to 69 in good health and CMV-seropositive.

DNA of the CDR3: TGTGCCAGCAGGATTGGCCGGGAGAGCACAGATACGCAGTATTTT. Protein: CASRIGRESTDTQYF. The rearrangement links TRBV5-4 to TRBJ2-3, with D possibly matching TRBD2 (6 bases). Germline CDR1 and CDR2: SGHNT and YYREEE (reference sequence). V gave up 5 bases and J gave up 0 bases, with 13 bases separating them. The CDR3 sequence is 15 residues long.

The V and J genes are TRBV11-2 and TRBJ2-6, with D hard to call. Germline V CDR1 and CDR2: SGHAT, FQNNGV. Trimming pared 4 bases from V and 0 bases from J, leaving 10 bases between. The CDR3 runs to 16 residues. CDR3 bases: TGTGCCAGCAGCTCTAATCCCCCCTCTGGGGCCAACGTCCTGACTTTC. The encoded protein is CASSSNPPSGANVLTF.

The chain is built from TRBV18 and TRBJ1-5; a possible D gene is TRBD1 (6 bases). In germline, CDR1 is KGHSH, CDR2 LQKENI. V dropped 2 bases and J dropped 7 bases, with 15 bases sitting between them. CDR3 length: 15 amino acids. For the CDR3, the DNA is TGTGCCAGCTCACCAGGACAGCTCCTTGGACAGCCCCAGCATTTT. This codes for CASSPGQLLGQPQHF.

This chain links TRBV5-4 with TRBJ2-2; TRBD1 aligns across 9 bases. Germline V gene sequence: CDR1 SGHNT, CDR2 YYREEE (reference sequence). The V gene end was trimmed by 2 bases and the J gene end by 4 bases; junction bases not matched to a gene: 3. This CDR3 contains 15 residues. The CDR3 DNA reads TGTGCCAGCAGCTTCTTGACAGGGGGCACCGGGGAGCTGTTTTTT. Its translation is CASSFLTGGTGELFF.

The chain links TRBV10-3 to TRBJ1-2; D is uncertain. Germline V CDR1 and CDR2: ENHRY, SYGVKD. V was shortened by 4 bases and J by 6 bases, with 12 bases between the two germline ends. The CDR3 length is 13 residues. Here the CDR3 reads CAISGTGEDGYTF. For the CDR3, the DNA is TGTGCCATCAGTGGGACCGGGGAAGATGGCTACACCTTC.

Written as DNA, the CDR3 is TGTGCCAGCAGCGTAGCGAGTCCCCTCGAGACCCAGTACTTC. Translated: CASSVASPLETQYF. The genes are TRBV9 and TRBJ2-5; D not certain. The CDR3 contains 14 residues. V was shortened by 0 bases and J by 5 bases, with 11 bases between the two germline ends. Looked up from germline, CDR1 is SGDLS and CDR2 is YYNGEE. The full variable domain, rest sourced from reference TRBV9 and TRBJ2-5, is DSGVTQTPKHLITATGQRVTLRCSPRSGDLSVYWYQQSLDQGLQFLIQYYNGEERAKGNILERFSAQQFPDLHSELNLSSLELGDSALYFCASSVASPLETQYFGPGTRLLVL.

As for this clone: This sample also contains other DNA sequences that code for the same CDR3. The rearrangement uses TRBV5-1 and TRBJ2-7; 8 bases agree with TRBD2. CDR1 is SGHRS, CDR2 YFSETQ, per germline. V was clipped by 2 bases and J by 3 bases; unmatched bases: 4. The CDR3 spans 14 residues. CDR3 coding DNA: TGCGCCAGCAGCTTAGCGGGAGAGTACTACGAGCAGTACTTC. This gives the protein CASSLAGEYYEQYF.

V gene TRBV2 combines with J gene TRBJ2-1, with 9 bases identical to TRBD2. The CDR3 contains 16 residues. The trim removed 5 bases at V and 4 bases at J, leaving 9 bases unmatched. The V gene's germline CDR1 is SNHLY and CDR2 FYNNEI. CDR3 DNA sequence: TGTGCCAGCAGTCTTGGACTAGCGCAGTCGTACAATGAGCAGTTCTTC. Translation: CASSLGLAQSYNEQFF.

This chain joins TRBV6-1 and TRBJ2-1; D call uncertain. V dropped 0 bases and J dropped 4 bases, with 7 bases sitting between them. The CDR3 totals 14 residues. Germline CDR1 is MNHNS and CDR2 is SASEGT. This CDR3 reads CASSEAPQYNEQFF. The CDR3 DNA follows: TGTGCCAGCAGTGAAGCCCCACAGTACAATGAGCAGTTCTTC.

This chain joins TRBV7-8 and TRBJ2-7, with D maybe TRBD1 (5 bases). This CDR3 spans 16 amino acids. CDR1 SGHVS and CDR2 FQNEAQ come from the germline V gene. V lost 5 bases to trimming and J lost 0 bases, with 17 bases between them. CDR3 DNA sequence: TGTGCCAGCAGCCCCCTCGCTGGTAGGGGCTCCTACGAGCAGTACTTC. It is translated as CASSPLAGRGSYEQYF.

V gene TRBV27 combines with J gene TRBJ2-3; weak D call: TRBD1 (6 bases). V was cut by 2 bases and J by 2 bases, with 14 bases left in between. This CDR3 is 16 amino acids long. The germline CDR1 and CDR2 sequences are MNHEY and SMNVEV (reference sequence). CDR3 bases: TGTGCCAGCAGTTTAAAGGCCTGGACAGTCACAGATACGCAGTATTTT. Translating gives CASSLKAWTVTDTQYF.

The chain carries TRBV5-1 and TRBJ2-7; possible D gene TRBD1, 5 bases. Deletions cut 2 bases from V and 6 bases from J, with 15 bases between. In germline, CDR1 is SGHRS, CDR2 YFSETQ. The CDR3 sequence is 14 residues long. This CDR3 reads CASSFLDIASEQYF. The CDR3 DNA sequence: TGCGCCAGCAGCTTCTTGGACATCGCTAGCGAGCAGTACTTC.

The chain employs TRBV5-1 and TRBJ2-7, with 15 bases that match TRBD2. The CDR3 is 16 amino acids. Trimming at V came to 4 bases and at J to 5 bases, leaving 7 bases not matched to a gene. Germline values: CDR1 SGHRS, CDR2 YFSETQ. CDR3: CASSHWTSGRDHEQYF. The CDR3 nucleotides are TGCGCCAGCAGCCACTGGACTAGCGGGAGGGACCACGAGCAGTACTTC.

This CDR3 reads CASSLASGRADTQYF. The CDR3 DNA sequence: TGTGCCAGCAGCTTGGCTAGCGGGAGGGCCGATACGCAGTATTTT. The chain joins TRBV7-9 to TRBJ2-3, with 12 bases that match TRBD2. Germline V gene data show CDR1 as SEHNR and CDR2 as FQNEAQ (reference sequence). Trimming cost V 3 bases and J 6 bases; bases outside gene matches: 4. The CDR3 consists of 15 residues.

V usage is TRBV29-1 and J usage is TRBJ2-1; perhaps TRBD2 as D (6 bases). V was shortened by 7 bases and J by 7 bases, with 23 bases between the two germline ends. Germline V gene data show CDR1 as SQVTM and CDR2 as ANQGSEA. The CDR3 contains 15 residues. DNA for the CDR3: TGCAGCGCCTACGAAGCCGGGACTGTCAAGAATGAGCAGTTCTTC. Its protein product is CSAYEAGTVKNEQFF.

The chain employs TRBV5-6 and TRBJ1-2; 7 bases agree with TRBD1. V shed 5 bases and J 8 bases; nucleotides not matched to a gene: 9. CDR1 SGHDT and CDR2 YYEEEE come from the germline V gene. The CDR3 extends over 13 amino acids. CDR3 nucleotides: TGTGCCAGCAGTTACGGGACAGCGAGAGGCTACACCTTC. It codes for CASSYGTARGYTF.

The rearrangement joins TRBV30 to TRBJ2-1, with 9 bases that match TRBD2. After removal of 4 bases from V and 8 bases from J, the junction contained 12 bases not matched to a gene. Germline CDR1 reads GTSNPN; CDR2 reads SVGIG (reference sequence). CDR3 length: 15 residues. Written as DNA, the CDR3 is TGTGCCTGGATAGACCGGACTAGCGAAAAAGATGAGCAGTTCTTC. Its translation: CAWIDRTSEKDEQFF.

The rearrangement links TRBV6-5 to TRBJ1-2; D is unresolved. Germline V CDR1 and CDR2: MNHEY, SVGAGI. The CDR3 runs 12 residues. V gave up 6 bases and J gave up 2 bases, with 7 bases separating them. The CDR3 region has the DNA TGTGCCAGCAGAAGCCCAAACTATGGCTACACCTTC. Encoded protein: CASRSPNYGYTF.

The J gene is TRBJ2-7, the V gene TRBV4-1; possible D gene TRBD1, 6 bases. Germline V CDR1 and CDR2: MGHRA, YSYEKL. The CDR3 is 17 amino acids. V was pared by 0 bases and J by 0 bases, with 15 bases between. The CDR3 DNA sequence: TGCGCCAGCAGCCAAGAGAATGTAGGGGACACCTCCTACGAGCAGTACTTC. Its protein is CASSQENVGDTSYEQYF.

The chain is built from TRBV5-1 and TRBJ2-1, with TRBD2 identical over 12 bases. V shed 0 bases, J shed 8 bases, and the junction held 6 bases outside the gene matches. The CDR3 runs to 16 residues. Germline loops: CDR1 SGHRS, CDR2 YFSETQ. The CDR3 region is CASSLARTSGTDEQFF. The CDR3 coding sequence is TGCGCCAGCAGCTTGGCACGGACTAGCGGGACAGATGAGCAGTTCTTC.

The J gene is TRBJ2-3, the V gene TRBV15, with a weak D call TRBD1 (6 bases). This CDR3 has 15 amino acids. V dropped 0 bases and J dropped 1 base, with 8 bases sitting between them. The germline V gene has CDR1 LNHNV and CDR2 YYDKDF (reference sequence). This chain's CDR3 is CATSRERQGTDTQYF. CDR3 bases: TGTGCCACCAGCAGAGAACGACAGGGCACAGATACGCAGTATTTT. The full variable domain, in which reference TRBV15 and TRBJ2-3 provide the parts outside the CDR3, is DAMVIQNPRYQVTQFGKPVTLSCSQTLNHNVMYWYQQKSSQAPKLLFHYYDKDFNNEADTPDNFQSRRPNTSFCFLDIRSPGLGDTAMYLCATSRERQGTDTQYFGPGTRLTVL.

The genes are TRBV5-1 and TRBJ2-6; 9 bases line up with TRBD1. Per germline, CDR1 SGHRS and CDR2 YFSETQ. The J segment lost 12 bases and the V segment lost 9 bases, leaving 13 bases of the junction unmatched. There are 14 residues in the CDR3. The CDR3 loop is CATESDRGNRVLTF. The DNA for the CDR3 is TGCGCCACCGAGTCGGACAGGGGAAATCGCGTCCTGACTTTC.

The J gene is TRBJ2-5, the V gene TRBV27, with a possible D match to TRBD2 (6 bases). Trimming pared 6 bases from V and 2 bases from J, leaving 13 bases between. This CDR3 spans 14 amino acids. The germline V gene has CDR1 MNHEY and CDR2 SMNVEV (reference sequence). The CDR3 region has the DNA TGTGCCAGCAGACTAGCAGGCCAACAAGAGACCCAGTACTTC. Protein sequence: CASRLAGQQETQYF.

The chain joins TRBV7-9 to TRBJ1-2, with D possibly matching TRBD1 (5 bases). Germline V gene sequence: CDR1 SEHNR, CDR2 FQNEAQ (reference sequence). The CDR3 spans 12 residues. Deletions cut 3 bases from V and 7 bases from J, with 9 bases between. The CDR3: CASSLGGAGYTF. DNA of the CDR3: TGTGCCAGCAGCTTGGGAGGGGCTGGCTACACCTTC.

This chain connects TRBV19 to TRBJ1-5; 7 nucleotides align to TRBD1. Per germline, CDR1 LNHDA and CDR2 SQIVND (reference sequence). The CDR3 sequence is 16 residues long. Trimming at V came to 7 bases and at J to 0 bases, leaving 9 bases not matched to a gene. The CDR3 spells CASNKDRAFSNQPQHF. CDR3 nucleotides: TGTGCCAGTAATAAAGACAGGGCTTTTAGCAATCAGCCCCAGCATTTT.

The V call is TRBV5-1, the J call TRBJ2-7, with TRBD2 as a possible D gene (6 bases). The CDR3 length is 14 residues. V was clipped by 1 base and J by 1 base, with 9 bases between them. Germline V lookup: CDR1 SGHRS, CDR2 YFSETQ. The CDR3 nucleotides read TGCGCCAGCAGCTTGACCGGGAGTTCCTACGAGCAGTACTTC. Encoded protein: CASSLTGSSYEQYF.

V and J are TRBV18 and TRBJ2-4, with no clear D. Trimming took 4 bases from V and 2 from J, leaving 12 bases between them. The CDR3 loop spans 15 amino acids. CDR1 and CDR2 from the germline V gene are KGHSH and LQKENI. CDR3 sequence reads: CASSQLLETKNIQYF. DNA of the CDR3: TGTGCCAGCTCACAGCTCCTAGAGACCAAAAACATTCAGTACTTC.